Listed below are T cell receptor beta chains from one sample, sequenced in a study of shared clonotypes between healthy human individuals. Produced via immunoSEQ multiplex PCR; TCRdb's table is partial and in-frame only. The sample has 2 million to 2.5 million clones, about 92% seen once. Sequencing used naive CD4+ T cells from PBMCs. The receptors come from a man between 18 and 35 years old in good health. Some clones in this sample may be carry-over from other donors' samples. The CDR3 runs from the conserved cysteine through the conserved F or W. D genes are given only for firm matches. Where a row states a size, it is once, few, many or the class of an expanded clone; other rows omit it.

D gene	clone size	J gene	V gene	CDR3 DNA	CDR3 protein
-	-	TRBJ2-7	TRBV28	TGTGCCAGCAGTCCTGGACTCGGAACGTACGAGCAGTACTTC	CASSPGLGTYEQYF
-	-	TRBJ1-3	TRBV29-1	TGCAGCGCGTTGTATGTATTGGGGGATCGTGGAAACACCATATATTTT	CSALYVLGDRGNTIYF
-	once	TRBJ2-7	TRBV19	TGTGCCAGTAGTATTTTAGTAGGGGGAGCCTACGAGCAGTACTTC	CASSILVGGAYEQYF
-	-	TRBJ1-2	TRBV9	TGTGCCAGCAGCGTAGGGGCAGATTTAAACTATGGCTACACCTTC	CASSVGADLNYGYTF
TRBD2	-	TRBJ2-7	TRBV28	TGTGCCAGCAGTTTAAGAGGGAGGGGCGAGCAGTACTTC	CASSLRGRGEQYF
-	once	TRBJ1-2	TRBV19	TGTGCCAGTAGTATAGAAGGTACCGGACTCTATGGCTACACCTTC	CASSIEGTGLYGYTF
-	-	TRBJ2-6	TRBV1	TGCACCAGCAGCCAAGAAAGGGGGCCTGGGGCCAACGTCCTGACTTTC	CTSSQERGPGANVLTF
-	-	TRBJ1-1	TRBV4-3	TGCGCCAGCAGCCCGACCCCGGTATTGAACACTGAAGCTTTCTTT	CASSPTPVLNTEAFF
-	-	TRBJ1-3	TRBV5-1	TGCGCCAGCAGCTTGGGTACAACTGGAAACACCATATATTTT	CASSLGTTGNTIYF
TRBD1	-	TRBJ2-7	TRBV27	TGTGCCAGCAGTACCAGACAGGGGGGCGAGCAGTACTTC	CASSTRQGGEQYF
TRBD1	-	TRBJ2-7	TRBV6-5	TGTGCCAGCAGTTACTCGGCGACAGGGGGCTACGAGCAGTACTTC	CASSYSATGGYEQYF
-	-	TRBJ2-1	TRBV27	TGTGCCAGCAGTTTAGGTGGGCCATTGAGGTTCTTC	CASSLGGPLRFF
-	-	TRBJ2-5	TRBV29-1	TGCAGCGTTTCGGAGACCCAGTACTTC	CSVSETQYF
-	-	TRBJ2-3	TRBV5-1	TGCGCCAGCAGGGGCGGAAACACAGATACGCAGTATTTT	CASRGGNTDTQYF
-	once	TRBJ1-4	TRBV30	TGTGCCTGGAGTGGCAGGGTCGGTGAAAAACTGTTTTTT	CAWSGRVGEKLFF
-	-	TRBJ2-1	TRBV6-5	TGTGCCAGCAGTGGCCCGTACAATGAGCAGTTCTTC	CASSGPYNEQFF
-	-	TRBJ2-7	TRBV7-2	TGTGCCAGCAGCTTAGGGCGGGGCCTCTCCTACGAGCAGTACTTC	CASSLGRGLSYEQYF
-	-	TRBJ2-2	TRBV5-6	TGTGCCAGCAGCTTGTTGGACAACACCGGGGAGCTGTTTTTT	CASSLLDNTGELFF
-	-	TRBJ2-1	TRBV5-1	TGCGCCAGCAGCTCGCTAAATCTGCTTGGCAATGAGCAGTTCTTC	CASSSLNLLGNEQFF
TRBD1	-	TRBJ2-5	TRBV9	TGTGCCAGCAGCCGTGACAGGGGGCAAGAGACCCAGTACTTC	CASSRDRGQETQYF
TRBD2	-	TRBJ2-4	TRBV30	TGTGCCTGGAGTGTAATTGGACTAGCGGACTCCAAAAACATTCAGTACTTC	CAWSVIGLADSKNIQYF
TRBD1	-	TRBJ2-1	TRBV29-1	TGCAGCGTAGGACAGGGGTACAATGAGCAGTTCTTC	CSVGQGYNEQFF
-	-	TRBJ1-4	TRBV13	TGTGCCAGCAGCTTAAAGGGGGCAACTAATGAAAAACTGTTTTTT	CASSLKGATNEKLFF
-	-	TRBJ1-3	TRBV5-8	TGTGCCAGCAGCTTGGGCAGGGTTTACACCATATATTTT	CASSLGRVYTIYF
TRBD1	-	TRBJ1-4	TRBV30	TGTGCCTGGAGTAGGCAGGGGGGAACTAATGAAAAACTGTTTTTT	CAWSRQGGTNEKLFF
-	-	TRBJ2-3	TRBV29-1	TGCAGCGCCCTAAGGTCCGGGGATACGCAGTATTTT	CSALRSGDTQYF
-	-	TRBJ2-5	TRBV18	TGTGCCAGCTCACCGCCGGGACCCCGTAAGACCCAGTACTTC	CASSPPGPRKTQYF
TRBD1	-	TRBJ1-2	TRBV5-1	TGCGCCAGCAGCTTAACAGGGGGTAACTATGGCTACACCTTC	CASSLTGGNYGYTF
TRBD1	once	TRBJ1-5	TRBV7-9	TGTGCCAGCAGCGCCGGACAGGGAACCACCCATCAGCCCCAGCATTTT	CASSAGQGTTHQPQHF
-	-	TRBJ2-7	TRBV6-6	TGTGCCAGCAGTTACTCAGGAGGAGCGTCTCCTAGGGAGCAGTACTTC	CASSYSGGASPREQYF
TRBD2	-	TRBJ2-4	TRBV5-1	TGCGCCAGCAGCTTGGCCGGGGAGGGGAGTTGGGACATTCAGTACTTC	CASSLAGEGSWDIQYF
-	-	TRBJ2-3	TRBV4-3	TGCGCCAGCCGAGACTTTTCTTATGGAGATACGCAGTATTTT	CASRDFSYGDTQYF
TRBD2	-	TRBJ2-3	TRBV7-9	TGTGCCAGCAGTCGAATCCGACTAGCGGAAGAGGGCCCCACAGATACGCAGTATTTT	CASSRIRLAEEGPTDTQYF
-	-	TRBJ1-1	TRBV2	TGTGCCAGCAGTGAAGTTCCCCTGCAGGGGGAAGCTTTCTTT	CASSEVPLQGEAFF
TRBD2	-	TRBJ2-1	TRBV19	TGTGCCAGTAGTGATACCCAACTAGCGGGGTTCAATGAGCAGTTCTTC	CASSDTQLAGFNEQFF
TRBD1	-	TRBJ1-5	TRBV27	TGTGCCAGCAGTTTATCTTCCATTCACCCGGGACAGGGTTATCAGCCCCAGCATTTT	CASSLSSIHPGQGYQPQHF
-	-	TRBJ2-1	TRBV5-1	TGCGCCAGCAGCTTGGGATTCCCGGAGCAGTTCTTC	CASSLGFPEQFF
-	-	TRBJ1-5	TRBV6-6	TGTGCCAGCACGACAGATAGCAATCAGCCCCAGCATTTT	CASTTDSNQPQHF
-	-	TRBJ1-2	TRBV28	TGTGCCAGCAGTCCAACCGGGACCTTCTATGGCTACACCTTC	CASSPTGTFYGYTF
-	-	TRBJ2-5	TRBV25-1	TGTGCCAGCAGTATCCCGGCAGGGCCCCAAGAGACCCAGTACTTC	CASSIPAGPQETQYF
TRBD1	-	TRBJ2-7	TRBV28	TGTGCCAGCAGTACATACCAGGGGGCCTACGAGCAGTACTTC	CASSTYQGAYEQYF
-	-	TRBJ2-5	TRBV6-6	TGTGCCAGCAGTTATAGGCCGACCTGGGGAGAGACCCAGTACTTC	CASSYRPTWGETQYF
TRBD1	-	TRBJ2-7	TRBV5-1	TGCGCCAGCAGCTTGATGGGACAGGTTTCTGCCGAGCAGTACTTC	CASSLMGQVSAEQYF
-	-	TRBJ2-6	TRBV7-3	TGTGCCAGCAGCTTAGCCCCCGGGGGCTCTGGGGCCAACGTCCTGACTTTC	CASSLAPGGSGANVLTF
TRBD1	-	TRBJ2-4	TRBV19	TGTGCCAGTAGTTCCTCCGGGACAGGGGGCACCAAAAACATTCAGTACTTC	CASSSSGTGGTKNIQYF
TRBD2	-	TRBJ2-5	TRBV2	TGTGCCAGCAGTGACGCTAGCGGGAGCCAAGAGACCCAGTACTTC	CASSDASGSQETQYF
TRBD2	-	TRBJ2-5	TRBV5-1	TGCGCCAGCAGCTTGGGACGACTAGCGGGGGCCGGTGAGACCCAGTACTTC	CASSLGRLAGAGETQYF
-	-	TRBJ2-2	TRBV19	TGTGCCAGTAGTATCGGACTGGCAAACACCGGGGAGCTGTTTTTT	CASSIGLANTGELFF
-	once	TRBJ1-2	TRBV7-2	TGTGCCAGCAGCTTAGGCAGGGGTCTGAACTATGGCTACACCTTC	CASSLGRGLNYGYTF
-	-	TRBJ1-1	TRBV2	TGTGCCAGCAGTGAGGGGCTATTCATGGCGAACACTGAAGCTTTCTTT	CASSEGLFMANTEAFF
-	-	TRBJ2-3	TRBV29-1	TGCAGCGTCACCATCCCAGATACGCAGTATTTT	CSVTIPDTQYF
-	-	TRBJ2-7	TRBV7-8	TGTGCCAGCAGCTTACTCGGGTTGTACTACGAGCAGTACTTC	CASSLLGLYYEQYF